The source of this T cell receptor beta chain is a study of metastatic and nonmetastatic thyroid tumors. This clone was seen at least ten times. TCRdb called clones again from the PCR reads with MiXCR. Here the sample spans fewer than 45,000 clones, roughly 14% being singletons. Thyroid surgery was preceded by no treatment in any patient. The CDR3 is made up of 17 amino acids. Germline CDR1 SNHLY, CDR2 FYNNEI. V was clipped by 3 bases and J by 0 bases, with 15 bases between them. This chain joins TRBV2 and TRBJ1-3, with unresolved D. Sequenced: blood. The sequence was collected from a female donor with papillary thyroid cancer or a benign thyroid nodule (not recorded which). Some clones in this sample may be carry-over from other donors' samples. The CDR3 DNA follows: TGTGCCAGCAGTGAGCGAAGTCAGATATTCTCTGGAAACACCATATATTTT. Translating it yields CASSERSQIFSGNTIYF.